The 11 T cell receptor beta chains listed next were all sequenced from one sample in a study of human thymus T cells. The protocol was immunoSEQ multiplex PCR, while the TCRdb copy is restricted to in-frame clones and leaves out a portion. The table records fewer than 90,000 clones, 96% of them present only once. From resections taken during corrective heart surgery, the thymus tissue was obtained. The sequencing input was thymus tissue. These receptors came from a boy under two years old with a congenital heart defect but otherwise immunologically healthy.

This chain connects TRBV11-2 to TRBJ1-2; D gene ambiguous. V lost 2 bases, J lost 4 bases, and 5 bases lay in between. From germline, CDR1 is SGHAT and CDR2 FQNNGV. The CDR3 length is 12 residues. The CDR3 sequence: CASSLPFYGYTF. The CDR3 DNA sequence: TGTGCCAGCAGCTTACCCTTCTATGGCTACACCTTC.

A note on this clone: The sample contains more than one DNA sequence encoding this CDR3. The chain joins TRBV27 to TRBJ2-7; D is uncertain. V gave up 2 bases and J gave up 1 base, with 6 bases separating them. This CDR3 has 13 residues. CDR1 and CDR2 (germline): MNHEY, SMNVEV (reference sequence). CDR3 sequence: CASSLTGSYEQYF. The DNA for the CDR3 is TGTGCCAGCAGTTTAACCGGATCCTACGAGCAGTACTTC.

As DNA, the CDR3 is TGTGCCAGCAGCCTACAGGGAGGTACACTGTCAGCTTTCTTT. Its translation is CASSLQGGTLSAFF. The chain couples TRBV7-2 to TRBJ1-1, with a possible D match to TRBD1 (6 bases). Germline CDR1 SGHTA, CDR2 FQGNSA. The CDR3 consists of 14 residues. V was trimmed by 5 bases and J by 10 bases, leaving 20 bases between them.

This chain links TRBV27 with TRBJ2-1; tentative D call: TRBD1 (7 bases). Germline CDR1 reads MNHEY; CDR2 reads SMNVEV (reference sequence). V lost 6 bases to trimming and J lost 0 bases, with 18 bases between them. The CDR3 contains 17 residues. CDR3 nucleotide sequence: TGTGCCAGCAGGCGGGACGACAGGGAGAGCTCCTACAATGAGCAGTTCTTC. It is translated as CASRRDDRESSYNEQFF.

The genes are TRBV6-5 and TRBJ1-4, with no clear D. V was cut by 5 bases and J by 5 bases, with 12 bases left in between. Germline loops: CDR1 MNHEY, CDR2 SVGAGI. This CDR3 contains 14 residues. The CDR3 DNA is TGTGCCAGCAGTACGAGGGTGGGCAATGAAAAACTGTTTTTT. This codes for CASSTRVGNEKLFF.

This rearrangement joins TRBV5-4 to TRBJ2-1, with D tentatively TRBD2 (5 bases). Germline-derived CDR1 and CDR2 are SGHNT and YYREEE (reference sequence). This CDR3 has 13 amino acids. Trimming removed 0 bases from V and 8 bases from J, with 9 bases in between. The CDR3 bases are TGTGCCAGCAGCTTGGCGGAGGCCCATGAGCAGTTCTTC. Its protein is CASSLAEAHEQFF.

This chain connects TRBV19 to TRBJ2-3; 11 bases align to TRBD2. This CDR3 spans 19 amino acids. V was clipped by 0 bases and J by 5 bases; unmatched bases: 13. Germline-derived CDR1 and CDR2 are LNHDA and SQIVND (reference sequence). The CDR3 DNA sequence: TGTGCCAGTAGTATAGATCCCCTTTTACTAGCGGGAGAGGAAGATACGCAGTATTTT. It yields the protein CASSIDPLLLAGEEDTQYF.

The chain's CDR3 is CASSLRSNREKLFF. The CDR3 region has the DNA TGTGCCAGCAGCTTACGGTCAAATCGAGAAAAACTGTTTTTT. The V gene is TRBV5-6, the J gene TRBJ1-4, with D uncertain. The CDR3 contains 14 residues. Trimming removed 2 bases from V and 8 bases from J, with 13 bases in between. Germline V gene lookup returns CDR1 SGHDT and CDR2 YYEEEE.

J is TRBJ2-1 and V is TRBV7-2; 13 bases are shared with TRBD2. CDR1 is SGHTA, CDR2 FQGNSA, per germline. CDR3 length: 17 amino acids. The junction had 9 bases not matched to a gene; V was cut back by 2 bases and J by 8 bases. The CDR3 protein is CASSLIQTSGRWDEQFF. CDR3 coding DNA: TGTGCCAGCAGCTTAATCCAGACTAGCGGGAGGTGGGATGAGCAGTTCTTC.

In its sample, this clone was seen once. The chain carries TRBV28 and TRBJ2-3; 9 nucleotides line up with TRBD1. The V and J ends lost 5 bases and 6 bases, in that order; junction bases with no gene match: 6. Germline V gene data show CDR1 as MDHEN and CDR2 as SYDVKM. The CDR3 covers 14 residues. Here the CDR3 DNA reads TGTGCCAGCAGTCCGGGACAGGGAACGGATACGCAGTATTTT. Translation: CASSPGQGTDTQYF.

The chain uses TRBV29-1 and TRBJ2-3; D is uncertain. This CDR3 is built from 13 residues. CDR1 is SQVTM, CDR2 ANQGSEA, per germline. V shed 3 bases and J shed 2 bases, with 9 bases lying between them. CDR3 nucleotides: TGCAGCGTTGAGGTACAGTCCACAGATACGCAGTATTTT. Amino acids: CSVEVQSTDTQYF.